What follows are 7 T cell receptor beta chains derived from one specimen sequenced in a study of tumor-infiltrating lymphocytes in primary liver carcinoma. Researchers generated TCR beta cDNA from roughly 500 ng of total RNA, relying on a constant-region primer. Construction of TCR beta libraries relied on three successive nested multiplex PCR rounds employing slightly modified ARM-PCR. The first two PCR rounds, roughly 9 cycles each, used TRBV1-TRBV30 forward primers and a C-beta reverse primer. Each CDR3 protein is one row after TCRdb ran MiXCR on the multiplex PCR reads. The sample carries just over 300,000 distinct CDR3 sequences, roughly 60% recorded once. In addition to blood RNA drawn from unsorted whole blood, germline DNA was extracted. Sequenced material: peripheral blood. The receptors were sampled from a woman under 40 with primary liver carcinoma and hepatitis B virus infection.

Worth noting for this clonotype: This clone may be a read error of a much larger clone one base away. The J gene is TRBJ1-1, the V gene TRBV4-3; possibly TRBD1 for D (6 bases). The CDR3 has 15 residues. From germline, CDR1 is LGHNA and CDR2 YSLEER. The CDR3 DNA reads TGCGCCAGCAGCCAAGATCAAGGGGGATGGACTGAAACTTTCTTT. Residues: CASSQDQGGWTETFF.

The chain joins TRBV11-3 to TRBJ2-1; D unclear. The V end was cut by 5 bases, the J end by 8 bases, with 16 bases between. CDR1 and CDR2 (germline): SGHNT, YENEEA. The CDR3 is made up of 14 amino acids. CDR3 loop: CASSPGSLGDEQFF. The DNA for the CDR3 is TGTGCCAGCAGCCCTGGGTCTCTTGGCGATGAGCAGTTCTTC.

This clonotype was seen a handful of times. The chain uses TRBV6-1 and TRBJ1-5; possibly TRBD1 for D (5 bases). This CDR3 has 13 amino acids. Deletions cut 7 bases from V and 3 bases from J, with 10 bases between. Looked up from germline, CDR1 is MNHNS and CDR2 is SASEGT. In nucleotides, the CDR3 is TGTGCCAGCAATAGACAGTACAATCAGCCCCAGCATTTT. Encoded protein: CASNRQYNQPQHF.

At least ten counts were recorded for this clonotype. The chain has TRBV11-2 and TRBJ2-7; D is possibly TRBD1 (6 bases). V was clipped by 5 bases and J by 3 bases, with 20 bases between them. CDR1 SGHAT and CDR2 FQNNGV come from the germline V gene. The CDR3 consists of 16 residues. CDR3 sequence (DNA): TGTGCCAGCAGCACCCTGTTCAGGGGACCCCACTACGAGCAGTACTTC. This gives the protein CASSTLFRGPHYEQYF.

Worth noting for this clonotype: A much more abundant neighbour one base away suggests this may be a read error. This chain links TRBV14 with TRBJ2-7; TRBD2 agrees at 10 bases. The germline V gene encodes CDR1 SGHDN and CDR2 FVKESK. The CDR3 runs 15 residues. This CDR3 reads CASSLARTSGYKQYF. In nucleotides, the CDR3 is TGTGCCAGCAGCCTTGCGAGGACTAGCGGCTACAAGCAGTACTTC.

This clonotype showed up just once. This rearrangement joins TRBV28 to TRBJ2-6; D gene ambiguous. Germline V CDR1 and CDR2: MDHEN, SYDVKM. V lost 7 bases, J lost 5 bases, and 3 bases lay in between. The CDR3 is 11 amino acids. The CDR3 DNA reads TGTGCCAGCACTCGGGCCAACGTCCTGACTTTC. It translates to CASTRANVLTF.

Remarks on this clonotype: In this CDR3 the conserved last residue, phenylalanine or tryptophan, is missing, so a read error is likely. The V and J genes are TRBV11-3 and TRBJ2-1; a weak D match, TRBD2 (6 bases). Germline CDR1 SGHNT, CDR2 YENEEA. This CDR3 comprises 17 residues. DNA for the CDR3: TGTGACAGCAGCTTAGGTCTAGCGTTCAGCTCCTACAATGAGCAGTTCATC. Translated, it gives CDSSLGLAFSSYNEQFI.